This passage covers 15 T cell receptor beta chains from one sample sequenced in a study of CD8 T cells in Susac syndrome. The RNA, 0.5 to 1 ug, was put through reverse transcription using random hexamers. Via MiXCR, TCRdb re-called the immunoSEQ multiplex PCR reads, giving one row per CDR3 protein. Here the sample spans 75,000 or so distinct CDR3 sequences, 94% being singletons. The sample comprised CD8+ T cells from PBMCs. These TCRs come from a human donor with Susac syndrome.

The chain recombines TRBV28 with TRBJ2-3; possibly TRBD1 for D (5 bases). Germline V lookup: CDR1 MDHEN, CDR2 SYDVKM. V was pared by 6 bases and J by 2 bases, with 12 bases between. CDR3 length equals 14 residues. The CDR3 here is CASSYDSPTDTQYF. The CDR3 DNA reads as TGTGCCAGCAGCTATGACAGCCCCACAGATACGCAGTATTTT.

This chain joins TRBV5-1 and TRBJ2-1; tentative D call: TRBD2 (6 bases). The CDR3 has 15 amino acids. V was trimmed by 6 bases and J by 3 bases, leaving 16 bases between them. The V gene's germline CDR1 is SGHRS and CDR2 YFSETQ. This CDR3 reads CASIVDLAHYNEQFF. In DNA form, the CDR3 reads TGCGCCAGCATCGTGGACCTAGCGCACTACAATGAGCAGTTCTTC. Based on the CDR3 plus reference TRBV5-1 and TRBJ2-1, the full variable domain is KAGVTQTPRYLIKTRGQQVTLSCSPISGHRSVSWYQQTPGQGLQFLFEYFSETQRNKGNFPGRFSGRQFSNSRSEMNVSTLELGDSALYLCASIVDLAHYNEQFFGPGTRLTVL.

This sequence joins TRBV13 and TRBJ2-3; D might be TRBD2 (5 bases). This CDR3 comprises 14 residues. Germline CDR1 reads PRHDT; CDR2 reads FYEKMQ (reference sequence). V was clipped by 5 bases and J by 4 bases, with 13 bases between them. The CDR3 sequence: CASSKTSIPDTQYF. The CDR3 DNA reads TGTGCCAGCAGCAAAACTAGTATCCCAGATACGCAGTATTTT.

This clonotype was counted a few times. The chain couples TRBV12-3 or TRBV12-4 to TRBJ1-1; no clear D gene. V lost 5 bases to trimming and J lost 2 bases, with 3 bases between them. CDR3 length: 11 residues. This CDR3 is CASSTNTEAFF. The CDR3 DNA reads as TGTGCCAGCAGTACTAACACTGAAGCTTTCTTT.

The chain joins TRBV3-1 to TRBJ2-5, with unresolved D. The germline V gene has CDR1 LGHDT and CDR2 YNNKEL (reference sequence). The CDR3 has 15 amino acids. V dropped 0 bases and J dropped 4 bases, with 12 bases sitting between them. Written as DNA, the CDR3 is TGTGCCAGCAGCCAAGATCAACGGGCAGGAGAGACCCAGTACTTC. Amino acid sequence: CASSQDQRAGETQYF.

The CDR3 nucleotides are TGCGCCAGCAGCTTAGGGACCCTCAACGAGCAGTACTTC. This codes for CASSLGTLNEQYF. The gene calls are TRBV5-1 and TRBJ2-7; TRBD1 or TRBD2 may be the D gene (5 bases each). Germline V lookup: CDR1 SGHRS, CDR2 YFSETQ. There are 13 residues in the CDR3. V was pared by 2 bases and J by 5 bases, with 11 bases between.

The chain recombines TRBV25-1 with TRBJ1-4; D is unresolved. Trimming removed 5 bases at V and 3 bases at J, with 10 bases between. The germline CDR1 and CDR2 sequences are MGHDK and SYGVNS. The length of the CDR3 is 14 residues. The CDR3 here is CASSPYSSNEKLFF. The CDR3 nucleotides are TGTGCCAGCAGTCCTTATTCCTCTAATGAAAAACTGTTTTTT.

This chain links TRBV14 with TRBJ2-1; 11 bases agree with TRBD2. Germline V gene lookup returns CDR1 SGHDN and CDR2 FVKESK. Germline trimming cut 2 bases from V and 7 bases from J; bases unmatched to any gene: 4. This CDR3 comprises 15 residues. The CDR3 sequence: CASSQLAGGLNEQFF. CDR3 coding DNA: TGTGCCAGCAGCCAACTAGCGGGGGGACTAAATGAGCAGTTCTTC.

V usage is TRBV12-5 and J usage is TRBJ2-2; D gene ambiguous. Looked up from germline, CDR1 is LGHNT and CDR2 is FRNRAP. This CDR3 region has 13 residues. Trimming cost V 6 bases and J 6 bases, with 11 bases left between them. In nucleotides, the CDR3 is TGTGCTAGTGGAGATTGGGCCTCCGGGGAGCTGTTTTTT. Translation: CASGDWASGELFF.

The chain links TRBV11-2 to TRBJ2-7; TRBD1 agrees at 10 bases. V lost 5 bases to trimming and J lost 5 bases; unmatched junction nucleotides: 15. CDR3 length: 17 residues. Germline-derived CDR1 and CDR2 are SGHAT and FQNNGV. The chain's CDR3 is CASSPPSPGQGYHEQYF. CDR3 coding DNA: TGTGCCAGCAGCCCTCCCAGCCCGGGACAGGGGTACCACGAGCAGTACTTC.

V and J are TRBV24-1 and TRBJ2-1; 9 positions match TRBD1. The germline gives CDR1 KGHDR, CDR2 SFDVKD. Trimming removed 9 bases from V and 4 bases from J; junction bases left unmatched: 9. The CDR3 is made up of 15 amino acids. The CDR3, as DNA: TGTGCCACCCAAGGGCGGGACAGGGAATACAATGAGCAGTTCTTC. Encoded protein: CATQGRDREYNEQFF.

The chain uses TRBV12-3 or TRBV12-4 and TRBJ1-5; D uncertain. With 5 bases removed from V and 1 base from J, the gap between germline ends came to 9 bases. The CDR3 extends over 14 amino acids. The CDR3 here is CASSPGPSNQPQHF. DNA of the CDR3: TGTGCCAGCAGTCCCGGCCCGAGCAATCAGCCCCAGCATTTT.

The V gene is TRBV27, the J gene TRBJ2-7; possibly TRBD1 or TRBD2 for D (6 bases each). Germline V gene data show CDR1 as MNHEY and CDR2 as SMNVEV (reference sequence). The CDR3 totals 13 residues. Between the trimmed V and J ends, which lost 4 bases and 2 bases, there was a span of 9 bases. The CDR3 is CASSSGAAYEQYF. CDR3 DNA: TGTGCCAGCAGTTCGGGGGCGGCCTACGAGCAGTACTTC.

The chain is built from TRBV5-6 and TRBJ2-7; 7 bases match TRBD1. Germline CDR1 SGHDT, CDR2 YYEEEE. J gave up 7 bases and V 7 bases, and 8 bases lay outside the gene matches. There are 12 residues in the CDR3. CDR3 sequence: CASEGQPREQYF. CDR3 nucleotides: TGTGCCAGCGAGGGACAGCCTAGGGAGCAGTACTTC.

The rearrangement joins TRBV15 to TRBJ2-1; possibly TRBD1 for D (6 bases). Germline loops: CDR1 LNHNV, CDR2 YYDKDF (reference sequence). This CDR3 has 15 amino acids. V lost 0 bases to trimming and J lost 6 bases, with 12 bases between them. The CDR3 is CATSRELGRGNEQFF. CDR3 nucleotides: TGTGCCACCAGCAGAGAGTTAGGCAGGGGCAATGAGCAGTTCTTC.